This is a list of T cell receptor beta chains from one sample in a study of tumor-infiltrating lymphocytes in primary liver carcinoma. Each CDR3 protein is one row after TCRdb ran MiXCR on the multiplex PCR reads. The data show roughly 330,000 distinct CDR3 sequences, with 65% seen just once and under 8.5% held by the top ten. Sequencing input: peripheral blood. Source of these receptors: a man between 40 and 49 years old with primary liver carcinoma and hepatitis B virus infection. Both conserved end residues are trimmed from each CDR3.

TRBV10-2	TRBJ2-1	ASRPGTSGTYNKQF
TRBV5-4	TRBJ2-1	ASSFSVKLF
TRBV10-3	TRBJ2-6	AISEGTVSGANVLT
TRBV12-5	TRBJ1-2	TSGRGANYVYT
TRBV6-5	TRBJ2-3	ASTRGTSLRYAV
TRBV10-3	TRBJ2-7	AISDYADTNRMEQY
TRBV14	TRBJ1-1	ASNQIGGRFNTEAF
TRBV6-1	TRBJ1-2	ASSQSGQAPYGYT
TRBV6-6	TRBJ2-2	TSSKDAGYTGDLF
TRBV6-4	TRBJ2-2	ASSELAGATGELF
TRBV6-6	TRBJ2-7	ASSSTDRGREQY
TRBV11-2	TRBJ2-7	ASIKGTSGSCEQY
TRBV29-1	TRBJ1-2	SVADRELYGYT
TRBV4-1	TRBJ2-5	ASSQERGVLSETQY
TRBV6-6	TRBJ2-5	ASSYSDTYQETQY
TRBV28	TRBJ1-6	ASSLTEYNSPLH
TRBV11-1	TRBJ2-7	ASSQIGTGTLNEQY
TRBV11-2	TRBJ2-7	ASSLSNGPLSYEQY
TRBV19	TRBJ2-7	ASSLQGLAGVAEQY
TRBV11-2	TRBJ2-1	ASSRGLGNEQF
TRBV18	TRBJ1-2	ASSPDSGGYT
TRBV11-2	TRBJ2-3	ASSTWTSKSSTDTQY
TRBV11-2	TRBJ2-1	ASSFTGTSGLSSYNEQF
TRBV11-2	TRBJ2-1	ASSLDESEYNEHF
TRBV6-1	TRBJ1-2	ASSSGTGFLNYGYT
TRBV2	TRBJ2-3	ASSGGTDTQY
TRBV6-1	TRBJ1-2	ASSSYNRGPYYGYT